The 17 T cell receptor beta chains below were found in one sample sequenced in a study of T cells in Graves' hyperthyroidism and ophthalmopathy. TCR beta CDR3 sequences were amplified from RNA transcripts. Carried out on the TCR CDR3, a first-round RT-PCR used the HTBI primer set. MiXCR, run by TCRdb on the multiplex PCR reads, gives a single entry per CDR3 protein. The repertoire has roughly 380,000 distinct CDR3 sequences, approximately 15% of them found once; the top ten carry approximately 11%. Sequencing input: blood. All receptors come from a woman aged 55-69 years with Graves' hyperthyroidism.

This clonotype was picked up many times. The chain recombines TRBV2 with TRBJ2-1; 7 bases align to TRBD2. In germline, CDR1 is SNHLY, CDR2 FYNNEI. The junction had 13 bases not matched to a gene; V was cut back by 6 bases and J by 11 bases. The CDR3 sequence is 14 residues long. Written as DNA, the CDR3 is TGTGCCAGCAGCCCACTAGCGAGCGAACGGAAGCAGTTCTTC. Its protein product is CASSPLASERKQFF.

This clonotype has at least ten counts. The chain is built from TRBV30 and TRBJ2-7; 9 bases align to TRBD2. V shed 1 base, J shed 1 base, and the junction held 2 bases outside the gene matches. Germline CDR1 reads GTSNPN; CDR2 reads SVGIG (reference sequence). This CDR3 comprises 14 residues. CDR3 in amino acids: CAWSGTSGSYEQYF. The CDR3 bases are TGTGCCTGGAGTGGTACTAGCGGGTCCTACGAGCAGTACTTC.

Many counts were recorded for this clonotype. The rearrangement joins TRBV11-2 to TRBJ2-7; 10 nucleotides match TRBD1. The CDR3 is made up of 16 amino acids. V was pared by 0 bases and J by 7 bases, with 9 bases of the junction left unmatched. The germline CDR1 and CDR2 sequences are SGHAT and FQNNGV. The CDR3 DNA sequence: TGTGCCAGCAGCTTAGATCCGGGACAGGGGACGGGTGAGCAGTACTTC. This gives the protein CASSLDPGQGTGEQYF. Using reference TRBV11-2 and TRBJ2-7 for the parts outside the CDR3, the full variable domain is EAGVAQSPRYKIIEKRQSVAFWCNPISGHATLYWYQQILGQGPKLLIQFQNNGVVDDSQLPKDRFSAERLKGVDSTLKIQPAKLEDSAVYLCASSLDPGQGTGEQYFGPGTRLTVT.

This clonotype has ten or more counts. The chain employs TRBV12-3 or TRBV12-4 and TRBJ2-7; D call uncertain. There are 13 residues in the CDR3. The V end was cut by 7 bases, the J end by 3 bases, with 13 bases between. The CDR3 nucleotides read TGTGCCAGCACCTCGACAAATTACTACGAGCAGTACTTC. It codes for CASTSTNYYEQYF.

This clonotype was detected ten times or more. The chain links TRBV3-1 to TRBJ1-6; 8 nucleotides line up with TRBD1. The ends lost 0 bases at V and 7 bases at J; junction bases unmatched: 5. Germline values: CDR1 LGHDT, CDR2 YNNKEL (reference sequence). The CDR3 is made up of 16 amino acids. The chain's CDR3 is CASSQDWGQENSPLHF. The CDR3 bases are TGTGCCAGCAGCCAAGATTGGGGACAGGAGAATTCACCCCTCCACTTT.

This clonotype was picked up many times. This sequence joins TRBV6-1 and TRBJ1-1, with 7 bases fitting TRBD1. V lost 1 base and J lost 5; bases outside the gene matches: 7. Looked up from germline, CDR1 is MNHNS and CDR2 is SASEGT. There are 15 residues in the CDR3. Written as DNA, the CDR3 is TGTGCCAGCAGTGAAGGCATAGGGGGCAATACTGAAGCTTTCTTT. Encoded protein: CASSEGIGGNTEAFF.

This clonotype was counted ten times or more. The chain has TRBV27 and TRBJ2-3; 7 nucleotides agree with TRBD2. J lost 2 bases, V lost 6 bases, and 8 bases had no gene match. Germline CDR1 reads MNHEY; CDR2 reads SMNVEV (reference sequence). The CDR3 runs 15 residues. The CDR3 DNA reads TGTGCCAGCAGCCCTCGACGGGGGGTCACAGATACGCAGTATTTT. Residues: CASSPRRGVTDTQYF.

This clonotype has a count of ten or more. CDR3 residues: CSVWTGRDTEAFF. The CDR3 nucleotides read TGCAGCGTTTGGACAGGGAGGGACACTGAAGCTTTCTTT. The chain recombines TRBV29-1 with TRBJ1-1; 8 bases align to TRBD1. Germline V gene data show CDR1 as SQVTM and CDR2 as ANQGSEA. The CDR3 is made up of 13 amino acids. V shed 5 bases and J 3 bases; nucleotides not matched to a gene: 5.

This clonotype was seen ten or more times. The genes are TRBV20-1 and TRBJ1-1, with D perhaps TRBD1 (5 bases). The V end was cut by 0 bases, the J end by 6 bases, with 11 bases between. The CDR3 totals 13 residues. Germline values: CDR1 DFQATT, CDR2 SNEGSKA (reference sequence). The CDR3, as DNA: TGCAGTGCTAGAGACCCAGGGAAGGCTGAAGCTTTCTTT. Residues: CSARDPGKAEAFF.

Remarks on this clonotype: At one end the junction does not follow the germline gene, possibly because of a read error. The chain is built from TRBV4-1 and TRBJ1-1; D may be TRBD1 (6 bases). The CDR3 is 14 residues long. Germline V CDR1 and CDR2: MGHRA, YSYEKL. CDR3 bases: TGCGCCAGCGGCCAAGATCGGACAGTTGGTGAAGCTTTCTTT. Translation: CASGQDRTVGEAFF.

The sample holds many counts of this clonotype. Here the CDR3 reads CASSFGGRPGETQYF. In DNA form, the CDR3 reads TGTGCCAGCAGTTTTGGCGGGAGGCCGGGAGAGACCCAGTACTTC. The gene calls are TRBV12-3 or TRBV12-4 and TRBJ2-5; TRBD2 agrees at 8 bases. V lost 3 bases, J lost 4 bases, and 7 bases stayed unmatched. This CDR3 contains 15 residues.

The sample holds many counts of this clonotype. The chain is built from TRBV29-1 and TRBJ2-3; D may correspond to TRBD1 or TRBD2 (5 bases each). Trimming left V 6 bases short and J 2 bases short, with 15 bases between. The CDR3 length is 14 residues. Germline CDR1 SQVTM, CDR2 ANQGSEA. The CDR3 coding sequence is TGCAGCGTCGGGTCGGGACGGTACACAGATACGCAGTATTTT. Its protein is CSVGSGRYTDTQYF.

This clonotype occurred many times. V and J are TRBV12-3 or TRBV12-4 and TRBJ2-1; D is perhaps TRBD1 (6 bases). This CDR3 has 13 amino acids. Trimming took 5 bases from V and 5 from J, leaving 10 bases between them. CDR3 amino acids: CASSDRDNNEQFF. The CDR3 nucleotides are TGTGCCAGCAGTGACCGGGACAACAATGAGCAGTTCTTC.

This clonotype was observed many times. The chain couples TRBV29-1 to TRBJ2-5; 8 nucleotides match TRBD1. CDR3 length equals 16 residues. V dropped 4 bases and J dropped 1; count of bases not matched to a gene: 11. The germline V gene encodes CDR1 SQVTM and CDR2 ANQGSEA. DNA for the CDR3: TGCAGCGTTGTCGGGTATAGAGACAGGGGCCAAGAGACCCAGTACTTC. Residues: CSVVGYRDRGQETQYF.

This clonotype came up many times. V and J are TRBV13 and TRBJ2-2; 10 bases align to TRBD2. The CDR3 extends over 16 amino acids. CDR1 PRHDT and CDR2 FYEKMQ come from the germline V gene (reference sequence). The ends lost 7 bases at V and 4 bases at J; junction bases unmatched: 9. The CDR3 sequence is CASKSSSGRVTGELFF. As DNA, the CDR3 is TGTGCCAGCAAGTCGTCGAGCGGGAGGGTCACCGGGGAGCTGTTTTTT.

V usage is TRBV20-1 and J usage is TRBJ1-4; D gene unclear. The ends were cut back, 6 bases at V and 4 bases at J, with 21 bases in the middle. There are 16 residues in the CDR3. Germline CDR1 reads DFQATT; CDR2 reads SNEGSKA (reference sequence). The CDR3 spells CSAAFHLGGNNEKLFF. CDR3 DNA: TGCAGTGCCGCGTTCCACCTGGGAGGGAATAATGAAAAACTGTTTTTT.

This clonotype was observed a handful of times. This chain uses TRBV7-9 with TRBJ1-2; D is perhaps TRBD1 (6 bases). This CDR3 has 15 amino acids. V was pared by 3 bases and J by 4 bases, with 15 bases between. CDR1 and CDR2 from the germline V gene are SEHNR and FQNEAQ (reference sequence). The CDR3 coding sequence is TGTGCCAGCAGCTTGGGGGGGGCCCCAGGCTATGGCTACACCTTC. Protein: CASSLGGAPGYGYTF.